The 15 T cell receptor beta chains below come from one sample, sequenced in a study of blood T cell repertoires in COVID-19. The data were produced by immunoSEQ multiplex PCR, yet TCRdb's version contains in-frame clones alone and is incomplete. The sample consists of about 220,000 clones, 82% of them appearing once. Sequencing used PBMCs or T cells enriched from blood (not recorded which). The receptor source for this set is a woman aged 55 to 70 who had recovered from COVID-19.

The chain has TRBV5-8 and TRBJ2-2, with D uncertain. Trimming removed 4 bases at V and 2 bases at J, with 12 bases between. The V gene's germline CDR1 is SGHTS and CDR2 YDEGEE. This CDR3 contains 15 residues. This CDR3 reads CASSHTLRNTGELFF. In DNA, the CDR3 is TGTGCCAGCAGCCATACTCTACGTAACACCGGGGAGCTGTTTTTT.

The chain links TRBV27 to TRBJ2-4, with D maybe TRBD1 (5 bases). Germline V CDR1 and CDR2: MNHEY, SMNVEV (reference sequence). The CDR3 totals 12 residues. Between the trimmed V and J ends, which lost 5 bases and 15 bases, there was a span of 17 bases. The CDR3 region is CASSVLQGRVYF. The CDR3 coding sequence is TGTGCCAGCAGTGTCCTTCAGGGTAGGGTGTACTTC.

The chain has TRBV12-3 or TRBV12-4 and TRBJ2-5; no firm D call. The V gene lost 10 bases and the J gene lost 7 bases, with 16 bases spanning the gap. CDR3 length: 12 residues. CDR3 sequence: CATLSDLGTQYF. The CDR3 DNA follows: TGTGCCACCCTGAGCGACCTAGGGACCCAGTACTTC.

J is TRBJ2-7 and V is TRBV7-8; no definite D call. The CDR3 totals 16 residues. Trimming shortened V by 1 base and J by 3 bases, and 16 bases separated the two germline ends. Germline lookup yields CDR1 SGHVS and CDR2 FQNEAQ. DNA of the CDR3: TGTGCCAGCAGCTTAGGGTGGGCTAATCCTCACTACGAGCAGTACTTC. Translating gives CASSLGWANPHYEQYF.

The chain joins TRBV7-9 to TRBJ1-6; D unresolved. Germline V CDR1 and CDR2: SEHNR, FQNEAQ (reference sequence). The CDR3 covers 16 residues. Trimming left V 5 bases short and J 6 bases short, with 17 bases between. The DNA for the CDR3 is TGTGCCAGCAGCCAGGTGTTAACGGCTATTAATTCACCCCTCCACTTT. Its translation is CASSQVLTAINSPLHF.

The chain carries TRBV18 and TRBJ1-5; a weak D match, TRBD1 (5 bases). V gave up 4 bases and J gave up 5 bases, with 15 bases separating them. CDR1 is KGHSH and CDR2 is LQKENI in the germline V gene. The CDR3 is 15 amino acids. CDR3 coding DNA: TGTGCCAGCTCACTGCGACAGCTACAGGATCAGCCCCAGCATTTT. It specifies CASSLRQLQDQPQHF.

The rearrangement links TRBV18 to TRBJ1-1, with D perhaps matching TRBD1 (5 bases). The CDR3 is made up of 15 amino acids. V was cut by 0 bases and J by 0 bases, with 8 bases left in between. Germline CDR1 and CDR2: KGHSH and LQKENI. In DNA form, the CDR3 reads TGTGCCAGCTCACCACCGTCCAGGGTGAACACTGAAGCTTTCTTT. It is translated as CASSPPSRVNTEAFF.

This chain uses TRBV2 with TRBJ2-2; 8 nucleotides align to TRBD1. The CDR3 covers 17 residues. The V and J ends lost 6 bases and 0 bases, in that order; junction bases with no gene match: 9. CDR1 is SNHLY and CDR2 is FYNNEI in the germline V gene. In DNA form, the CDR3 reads TGTGCCAGCAGCCTCCCCCGACAGGGGTCGAACACCGGGGAGCTGTTTTTT. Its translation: CASSLPRQGSNTGELFF.

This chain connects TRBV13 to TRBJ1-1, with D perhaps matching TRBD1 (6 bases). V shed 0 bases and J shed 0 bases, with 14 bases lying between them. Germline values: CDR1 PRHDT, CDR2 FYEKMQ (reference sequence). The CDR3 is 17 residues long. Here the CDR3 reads CASSLGFGQFMNTEAFF. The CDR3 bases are TGTGCCAGCAGCTTAGGATTCGGACAGTTCATGAACACTGAAGCTTTCTTT.

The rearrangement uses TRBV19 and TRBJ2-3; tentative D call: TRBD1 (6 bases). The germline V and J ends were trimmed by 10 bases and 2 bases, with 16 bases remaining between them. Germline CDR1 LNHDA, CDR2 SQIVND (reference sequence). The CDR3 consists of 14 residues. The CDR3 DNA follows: TGTGCCATATCCACAGGGTTTGCCACAGATACGCAGTATTTT. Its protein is CAISTGFATDTQYF.

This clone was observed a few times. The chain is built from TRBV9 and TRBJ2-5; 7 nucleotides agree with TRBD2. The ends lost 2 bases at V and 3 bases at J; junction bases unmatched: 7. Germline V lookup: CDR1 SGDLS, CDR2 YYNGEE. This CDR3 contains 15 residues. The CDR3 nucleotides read TGTGCCAGCAGCGTTTCCCCGGGGGGTAAAGAGACCCAGTACTTC. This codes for CASSVSPGGKETQYF.

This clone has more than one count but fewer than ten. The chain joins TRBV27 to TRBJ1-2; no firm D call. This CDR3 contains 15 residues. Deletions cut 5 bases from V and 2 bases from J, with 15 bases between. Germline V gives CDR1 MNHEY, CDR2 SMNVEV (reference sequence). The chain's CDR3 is CASSPTPGGNYGYTF. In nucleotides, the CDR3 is TGTGCCAGCAGTCCTACCCCGGGAGGGAACTATGGCTACACCTTC.

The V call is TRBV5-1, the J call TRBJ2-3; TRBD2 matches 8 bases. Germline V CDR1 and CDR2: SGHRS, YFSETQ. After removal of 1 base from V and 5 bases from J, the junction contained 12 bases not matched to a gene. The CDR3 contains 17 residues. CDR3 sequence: CASSLTPREGVQDTQYF. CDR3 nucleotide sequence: TGCGCCAGCAGCTTGACCCCACGGGAGGGCGTACAAGATACGCAGTATTTT. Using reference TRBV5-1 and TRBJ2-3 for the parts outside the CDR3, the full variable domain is KAGVTQTPRYLIKTRGQQVTLSCSPISGHRSVSWYQQTPGQGLQFLFEYFSETQRNKGNFPGRFSGRQFSNSRSEMNVSTLELGDSALYLCASSLTPREGVQDTQYFGPGTRLTVL.

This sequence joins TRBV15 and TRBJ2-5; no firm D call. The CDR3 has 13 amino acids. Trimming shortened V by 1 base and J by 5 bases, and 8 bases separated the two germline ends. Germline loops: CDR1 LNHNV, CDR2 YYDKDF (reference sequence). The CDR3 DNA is TGTGCCACCAGCAGAGGGAGTGTGGAGACCCAGTACTTC. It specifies CATSRGSVETQYF.

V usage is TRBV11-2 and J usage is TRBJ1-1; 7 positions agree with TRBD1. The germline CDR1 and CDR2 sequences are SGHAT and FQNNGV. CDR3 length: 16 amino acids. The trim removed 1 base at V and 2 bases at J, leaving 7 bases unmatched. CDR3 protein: CASSLVVQGGNTEAFF. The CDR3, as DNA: TGTGCCAGCAGCTTAGTGGTTCAGGGGGGCAACACTGAAGCTTTCTTT.